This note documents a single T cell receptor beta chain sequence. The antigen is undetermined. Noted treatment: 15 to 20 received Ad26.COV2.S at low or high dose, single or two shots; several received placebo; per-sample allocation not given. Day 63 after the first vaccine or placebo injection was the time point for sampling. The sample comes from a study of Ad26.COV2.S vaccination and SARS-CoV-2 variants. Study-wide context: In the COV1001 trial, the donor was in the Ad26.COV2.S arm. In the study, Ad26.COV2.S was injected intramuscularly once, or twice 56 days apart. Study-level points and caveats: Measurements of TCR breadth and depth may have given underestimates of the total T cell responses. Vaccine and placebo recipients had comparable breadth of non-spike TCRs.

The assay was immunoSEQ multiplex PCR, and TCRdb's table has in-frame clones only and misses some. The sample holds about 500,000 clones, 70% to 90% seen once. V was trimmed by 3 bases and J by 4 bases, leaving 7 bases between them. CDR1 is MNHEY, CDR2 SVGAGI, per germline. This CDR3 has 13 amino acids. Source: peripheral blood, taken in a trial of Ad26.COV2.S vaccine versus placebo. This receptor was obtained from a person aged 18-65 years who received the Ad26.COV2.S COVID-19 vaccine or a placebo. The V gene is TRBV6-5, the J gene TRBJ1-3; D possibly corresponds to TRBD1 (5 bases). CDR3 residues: CASSYNRGNTIYF. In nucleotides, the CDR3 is TGTGCCAGCAGTTATAACAGGGGAAACACCATATATTTT.